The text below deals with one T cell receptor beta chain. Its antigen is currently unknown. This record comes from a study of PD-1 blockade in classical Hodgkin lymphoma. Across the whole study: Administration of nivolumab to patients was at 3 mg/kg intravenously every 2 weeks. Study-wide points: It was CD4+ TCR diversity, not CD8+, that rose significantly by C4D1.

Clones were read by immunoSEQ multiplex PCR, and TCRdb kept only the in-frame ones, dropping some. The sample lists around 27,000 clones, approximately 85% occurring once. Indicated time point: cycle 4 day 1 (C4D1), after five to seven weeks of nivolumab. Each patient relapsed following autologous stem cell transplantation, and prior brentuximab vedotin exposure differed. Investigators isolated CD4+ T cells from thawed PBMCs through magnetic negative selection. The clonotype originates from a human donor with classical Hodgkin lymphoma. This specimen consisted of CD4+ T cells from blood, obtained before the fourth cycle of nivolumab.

CDR3 nucleotides: TGTGCCAGCAGGAAGAGGGGAGGGGGCATCACTGAAGCTTTCTTT. Translating gives CASRKRGGGITEAFF. The chain joins TRBV2 to TRBJ1-1; 7 positions agree with TRBD1. Germline V CDR1 and CDR2: SNHLY, FYNNEI. The CDR3 loop spans 15 amino acids. V was pared by 6 bases and J by 4 bases, with 11 bases of the junction left unmatched.